The next 27 T cell receptor beta chains were all read from a single sample in a study of siplizumab effects on memory and regulatory T cells (dated by TCRdb to 2018 to 2020). The library was prepared using the immunoSEQ multiplex PCR assay. As stored in TCRdb, this immuneACCESS dataset retains in-frame rearrangements with V and J assigned. A fraction of the clones does not appear; measured against another copy, unresolved V genes explain less than half of the discrepancy, and the remainder lacks a known reason. The sample table records about 100,000 clones; 92% of these occur just once. Together, the top ten hold 0.73% of the sample. The sample consisted of Tregs sorted from blood. The receptors originated from a human donor in good health.

V gene TRBV15 combines with J gene TRBJ2-5; D is possibly TRBD2 (5 bases). Germline-derived CDR1 and CDR2 are LNHNV and YYDKDF (reference sequence). The CDR3 length is 14 residues. Trimming removed 0 bases from V and 4 bases from J, with 9 bases in between. The CDR3 bases are TGTGCCACCAGCAGAGACGGCGGGCGAGAGACCCAGTACTTC. This encodes CATSRDGGRETQYF.

The rearrangement links TRBV27 to TRBJ1-3; D gene unclear. This CDR3 has 15 amino acids. CDR1 MNHEY and CDR2 SMNVEV come from the germline V gene (reference sequence). V was trimmed by 8 bases and J by 2 bases, leaving 16 bases between them. The CDR3 bases are TGTGCCAGCTTTCGGCCTTTGGACCCTGGAAACACCATATATTTT. Amino acid sequence: CASFRPLDPGNTIYF.

The chain couples TRBV7-3 to TRBJ1-2, with a tentative D call TRBD1 (5 bases). This CDR3 spans 14 amino acids. Per the germline V gene, CDR1 is SGHTA and CDR2 is FQGTGA. Deletions cut 5 bases from V and 3 bases from J, with 13 bases between. CDR3 in amino acids: CASSPDGTDYGYTF. DNA for the CDR3: TGTGCCAGCAGCCCAGACGGGACGGACTATGGCTACACCTTC.

This chain joins TRBV6-1 and TRBJ1-5; D uncertain. The V gene's germline CDR1 is MNHNS and CDR2 SASEGT. The CDR3 runs to 13 residues. Trimming pared 8 bases from V and 2 bases from J, leaving 10 bases between. CDR3 sequence reads: CASSREGNQPQHF. The CDR3 DNA reads as TGTGCCAGCTCCCGCGAGGGCAATCAGCCCCAGCATTTT.

The J gene is TRBJ2-1, the V gene TRBV9, with TRBD2 matching over 10 bases. The germline V gene encodes CDR1 SGDLS and CDR2 YYNGEE. The CDR3 has 20 residues. V trimming: 3 bases; J trimming: 0 bases; junction bases outside the gene matches: 15. CDR3 coding DNA: TGTGCCAGCAGCGGGCGGACTAGCGGAGTTGGATCGAGCTCCTACAATGAGCAGTTCTTC. This codes for CASSGRTSGVGSSSYNEQFF.

The rearrangement joins TRBV5-1 to TRBJ2-1; 10 nucleotides agree with TRBD2. Trimming took 1 base from V and 7 from J; bases not matched to a gene: 14. Germline loops: CDR1 SGHRS, CDR2 YFSETQ. The CDR3 length is 18 residues. The CDR3 is CASSLSLRSGRPENEQFF. The CDR3 DNA sequence: TGCGCCAGCAGCTTGTCCTTACGTAGCGGGAGGCCGGAAAATGAGCAGTTCTTC. Combining the CDR3 with reference TRBV5-1 and TRBJ2-1 gives the whole variable domain KAGVTQTPRYLIKTRGQQVTLSCSPISGHRSVSWYQQTPGQGLQFLFEYFSETQRNKGNFPGRFSGRQFSNSRSEMNVSTLELGDSALYLCASSLSLRSGRPENEQFFGPGTRLTVL.

The V and J genes are TRBV4-1 and TRBJ2-7, with 7 nucleotides matching TRBD2. Trimming at V came to 0 bases and at J to 3 bases, leaving 8 bases not matched to a gene. CDR3 length: 16 amino acids. The germline CDR1 and CDR2 sequences are MGHRA and YSYEKL. CDR3 in amino acids: CASSQDRGRGFYEQYF. The CDR3 bases are TGCGCCAGCAGCCAAGATCGGGGGAGGGGATTCTACGAGCAGTACTTC.

V usage is TRBV11-1 and J usage is TRBJ2-3; D may be TRBD1 or TRBD2 (6 bases each). Trimming left V 3 bases short and J 0 bases short, with 16 bases between. This CDR3 has 17 amino acids. Germline CDR1 is SGHAT and CDR2 is FQDESV (reference sequence). The CDR3 sequence is CASSFGGGGTSTDTQYF. CDR3 coding DNA: TGTGCCAGCAGCTTCGGTGGAGGGGGGACTAGCACAGATACGCAGTATTTT.

This chain connects TRBV5-4 to TRBJ2-7, with D hard to call. Germline V gene sequence: CDR1 SGHNT, CDR2 YYREEE (reference sequence). V was trimmed by 3 bases and J by 0 bases, leaving 10 bases between them. CDR3 length: 14 residues. The CDR3: CASSSGGSSYEQYF. The CDR3, as DNA: TGTGCCAGCAGCTCGGGCGGCAGCTCCTACGAGCAGTACTTC.

DNA for the CDR3: TGTGCCAGCAGAGCACCTAGAGAACTGTTTTTT. Translation: CASRAPRELFF. The chain carries TRBV6-6 and TRBJ1-4; D is uncertain. Germline V gives CDR1 MNHNY, CDR2 SVGAGI (reference sequence). The V gene lost 6 bases and the J gene lost 12 bases, with 11 bases spanning the gap. There are 11 residues in the CDR3.

The chain employs TRBV5-3 and TRBJ1-1; D is undetermined. TRBV5-3 is annotated as an ORF whose role is uncertain. Trimming left V 2 bases short and J 5 bases short, with 13 bases between. There are 14 residues in the CDR3. CDR3 sequence (DNA): TGTGCCAGAAGCTTAGAGAGGGTGACGACTGAAGCTTTCTTT. Encoded protein: CARSLERVTTEAFF.

The chain employs TRBV5-1 and TRBJ2-1, with TRBD2 identical over 7 bases. The germline V gene encodes CDR1 SGHRS and CDR2 YFSETQ. The CDR3 runs 13 residues. V was pared by 0 bases and J by 7 bases, with 1 base of the junction left unmatched. The DNA of the CDR3 is TGCGCCAGCAGCTTGGCCGGGGGGAATGAGCAGTTCTTC. The encoded protein is CASSLAGGNEQFF.

The chain combines TRBV28 with TRBJ2-1; 7 bases agree with TRBD1. V shed 3 bases and J 5 bases; nucleotides not matched to a gene: 7. The CDR3 length is 15 residues. Germline assignment: CDR1 MDHEN and CDR2 SYDVKM. The CDR3 sequence is CASSLLGQKDNEQFF. The DNA for the CDR3 is TGTGCCAGCAGTTTGTTGGGACAGAAGGACAATGAGCAGTTCTTC.

This sequence joins TRBV11-2 and TRBJ1-5, with D possibly TRBD1 on 5 matching bases. V lost 1 base to trimming and J lost 8 bases, with 15 bases between them. CDR1 is SGHAT, CDR2 FQNNGV, per germline. CDR3 length: 15 amino acids. CDR3 bases: TGTGCCAGCAGCTTAGGCCGGCAGGGACTGGAGCCCCAGCATTTT. Translated: CASSLGRQGLEPQHF.

The chain carries TRBV5-4 and TRBJ2-7; D is undetermined. The CDR3 is 17 amino acids. The germline V gene encodes CDR1 SGHNT and CDR2 YYREEE (reference sequence). V was pared by 3 bases and J by 0 bases, with 19 bases between. As DNA, the CDR3 is TGTGCCAGCAGCTACGGTGGGTTGGCGGACCTCTCCTACGAGCAGTACTTC. Protein product: CASSYGGLADLSYEQYF.

The rearrangement joins TRBV19 to TRBJ1-5; TRBD1 might be the D (6 bases). V was trimmed by 3 bases and J by 0 bases, leaving 12 bases between them. In germline, CDR1 is LNHDA, CDR2 SQIVND (reference sequence). The CDR3 length is 16 residues. As DNA, the CDR3 is TGTGCCAGTAGTATTTGGGGGACATATAGCAATCAGCCCCAGCATTTT. Encoded protein: CASSIWGTYSNQPQHF.

The rearrangement links TRBV6-1 to TRBJ2-7, with D unclear. The CDR3 extends over 13 amino acids. The germline gives CDR1 MNHNS, CDR2 SASEGT. V lost 3 bases and J lost 3, with 9 bases in between. CDR3 sequence: CASSDSFHYEQYF. In DNA form, the CDR3 reads TGTGCCAGCAGTGATTCCTTTCACTACGAGCAGTACTTC.

DNA of the CDR3: TGTGCCAGCAGTTTATTGGATGAAATCGGAGGCATGAACACTGAAGCTTTCTTT. Translated, it gives CASSLLDEIGGMNTEAFF. V gene TRBV28 combines with J gene TRBJ1-1, with unresolved D. The CDR3 has 18 amino acids. With 1 base removed from V and 0 bases from J, the gap between germline ends came to 18 bases. Germline V gene lookup returns CDR1 MDHEN and CDR2 SYDVKM. The full variable domain, its missing parts supplied by reference TRBV28 and TRBJ1-1, is DVKVTQSSRYLVKRTGEKVFLECVQDMDHENMFWYRQDPGLGLRLIYFSYDVKMKEKGDIPEGYSVSREKKERFSLILESASTNQTSMYLCASSLLDEIGGMNTEAFFGQGTRLTVV.

This clone was observed a single time. The V and J genes are TRBV19 and TRBJ2-3; D uncertain. This CDR3 region has 12 residues. Germline loops: CDR1 LNHDA, CDR2 SQIVND (reference sequence). Trimming removed 0 bases from V and 6 bases from J, with 4 bases in between. The CDR3 DNA reads TGTGCCAGTAGTATAGATCAGGATACGCAGTATTTT. It specifies CASSIDQDTQYF.

This clone has a single count. This chain uses TRBV10-3 with TRBJ2-5; tentatively, D is TRBD2 (6 bases). The CDR3 totals 15 residues. The germline V and J ends were trimmed by 4 bases and 5 bases, with 17 bases remaining between them. CDR1 is ENHRY, CDR2 SYGVKD, per germline. The CDR3 sequence is CAISASTRGGETQYF. In nucleotides, the CDR3 is TGTGCCATCAGTGCGTCGACTAGAGGTGGGGAGACCCAGTACTTC.

The rearrangement joins TRBV2 to TRBJ1-1; D is undetermined. The V and J ends lost 4 bases and 2 bases respectively, with 11 bases between them. CDR3 length equals 14 residues. The germline V gene encodes CDR1 SNHLY and CDR2 FYNNEI. This CDR3 is CASSVQGLNTEAFF. In nucleotides, the CDR3 is TGTGCCAGCAGTGTCCAAGGACTTAACACTGAAGCTTTCTTT. The variable domain in full, with the rest retrieved from reference TRBV2 and TRBJ1-1, is EPEVTQTPSHQVTQMGQEVILRCVPISNHLYFYWYRQILGQKVEFLVSFYNNEISEKSEIFDDQFSVERPDGSNFTLKIRSTKLEDSAMYFCASSVQGLNTEAFFGQGTRLTVV.

In nucleotides, the CDR3 is TGTGCCAGCAGCCAGGGCGGGGGGGCGACAAATGGCTACACCTTC. Amino acid sequence: CASSQGGGATNGYTF. The J gene is TRBJ1-2, the V gene TRBV28, with a possible D match to TRBD1 (6 bases). Per germline, CDR1 MDHEN and CDR2 SYDVKM. V shed 6 bases and J shed 6 bases, with 20 bases lying between them. The CDR3 loop spans 15 amino acids.

The chain couples TRBV4-1 to TRBJ2-6, with 7 positions matching TRBD2. Trimming cost V 5 bases and J 3 bases; bases outside gene matches: 7. Germline V lookup: CDR1 MGHRA, CDR2 YSYEKL. There are 16 residues in the CDR3. CDR3 in DNA: TGCGCCAGCAGCAGACGGGGGGTGGATGGGGCCAACGTCCTGACTTTC. Its translation is CASSRRGVDGANVLTF.

This chain links TRBV23-1 with TRBJ2-3; D call uncertain. TRBV23-1 carries the ORF label, with uncertain function. This CDR3 has 17 amino acids. V gave up 0 bases and J gave up 1 base, with 14 bases separating them. CDR3 in DNA: TGCGCCAGCAGTCAATCGAAGGCAGTGGAGCGCACAGATACGCAGTATTTT. This encodes CASSQSKAVERTDTQYF.

A few counts support this clone. V and J are TRBV11-1 and TRBJ2-7, with TRBD1 matching 7 bases. The CDR3 spans 14 residues. CDR1 is SGHAT and CDR2 is FQDESV in the germline V gene (reference sequence). V was pared by 5 bases and J by 2 bases, with 6 bases of the junction left unmatched. Written as DNA, the CDR3 is TGTGCCAGCAGCCGACAGGGTGGGACCTACGAGCAGTACTTC. Translated, it gives CASSRQGGTYEQYF.

The chain joins TRBV11-3 to TRBJ2-1; the D gene is possibly TRBD1 (6 bases). CDR1 is SGHNT and CDR2 is YENEEA in the germline V gene. The CDR3 runs 15 residues. V was shortened by 4 bases and J by 0 bases, with 10 bases between the two germline ends. The DNA for the CDR3 is TGTGCCAGCAGCTCGCAGGGGAGCTCCTACAATGAGCAGTTCTTC. It translates to CASSSQGSSYNEQFF.

This clone is a singleton in its sample. The chain uses TRBV2 and TRBJ2-1; the D call may be TRBD1 or TRBD2 (5 bases each). Germline V gene data show CDR1 as SNHLY and CDR2 as FYNNEI. V shed 5 bases and J shed 5 bases, with 7 bases lying between them. CDR3 size: 12 residues. This CDR3 reads CASSRDDNEQFF. The CDR3 DNA is TGTGCCAGCAGTCGGGACGACAATGAGCAGTTCTTC. The complete variable domain, with remaining parts taken from reference TRBV2 and TRBJ2-1, reads EPEVTQTPSHQVTQMGQEVILRCVPISNHLYFYWYRQILGQKVEFLVSFYNNEISEKSEIFDDQFSVERPDGSNFTLKIRSTKLEDSAMYFCASSRDDNEQFFGPGTRLTVL.